Here is one T cell receptor beta chain with its context. These data belong to a study of technical replicates of blood from several donors. Produced via immunoSEQ multiplex PCR; TCRdb's table is partial and in-frame only. The repertoire consists of 60,000 to 85,000 clones, with approximately 94% occurring once and the leading ten covering approximately 0.4%. The receptor was derived from a human donor in good health. The sequenced sample consisted of T cells isolated from PBMCs.

The CDR3, as DNA: TGTGCCAGCAGCCAAGATCCGGGTCGCTACGAGCAGTACTTC. Encoded protein: CASSQDPGRYEQYF. V is TRBV4-2 and J is TRBJ2-7; D uncertain. Germline CDR1 LGHNA, CDR2 YNFKEQ. CDR3 length: 14 residues. With 0 bases removed from V and 3 bases from J, the gap between germline ends came to 9 bases.